This T cell receptor beta chain was sequenced in a study of spatial heterogeneity in lung cancer. Overall study: Each distinct TCR and UMI combination averaged more than ten appearances in raw reads.

The library protocol tagged each TCR cDNA with a unique molecular identifier. Each CDR3 protein is one row after TCRdb ran MiXCR on the 5' RACE reads. Altogether 6,000 to 7,500 distinct CDR3 sequences are present, roughly 21% being singletons, with the ten largest covering more than 15%. CDR1 SGHTA and CDR2 FQGTGA come from the germline V gene. Trimming cost V 2 bases and J 1 base, with 11 bases left between them. The CDR3 spans 15 residues. Study-wide results and caveats: Ubiquitous expanded tumor TCRs were seen in blood more at resection than at follow-up.

This clonotype occurred many times. No antigen is known for it. Sample time point: sample taken at primary tumor resection. Whole RNA was taken from tumor, nontumor lung or frozen PBMC; it was then sequenced unsorted. The receptor's source is a female donor with early-stage non-small cell lung cancer. The V gene is TRBV7-3, the J gene TRBJ1-1; D is ambiguous. Material: PBMCs, obtained at surgery. The CDR3 DNA is TGTGCCAGCAGCTTATCCCCCCAGGAGAACACTGAAGCTTTCTTT. This encodes CASSLSPQENTEAFF.